Below, 19 T cell receptor beta chains from the same sample are listed, as sequenced in a study of blood T cell repertoires in COVID-19 (dated by TCRdb to about 2020). The library was built by means of the immunoSEQ multiplex PCR assay. The immuneACCESS repertoire file appears here via TCRdb, limited to in-frame rearrangements. These files lack a portion of the clones; in checked studies, under half of the deficit traces to unresolved V genes, and the cause of the others is not known. In all, the sample holds around 140,000 clones, and around 90% of those were seen once. The ten most abundant clones make up 1.5% to 2% of the sample. The sequencing sample was made of peripheral blood. These receptors came from a man aged 65 to 79 with acute or convalescent COVID-19.

This clone showed up just once. The chain has TRBV5-6 and TRBJ2-7, with 9 bases that match TRBD1. CDR1 SGHDT and CDR2 YYEEEE come from the germline V gene. The CDR3 is 14 amino acids. With V trimmed by 4 bases and J by 7 bases, 9 bases remained unmatched. CDR3 bases: TGTGCCAGCAGCCTGTGGACAGGGGTGGGTGAGCAGTACTTC. It codes for CASSLWTGVGEQYF. Drawing the rest from reference TRBV5-6 and TRBJ2-7, the complete variable domain is DAGVTQSPTHLIKTRGQQVTLRCSPKSGHDTVSWYQQALGQGPQFIFQYYEEEERQRGNFPDRFSGHQFPNYSSELNVNALLLGDSALYLCASSLWTGVGEQYFGPGTRLTVT.

The chain combines TRBV6-6 with TRBJ1-4; D unclear. CDR3 length: 13 residues. The germline V gene has CDR1 MNHNY and CDR2 SVGAGI (reference sequence). V dropped 9 bases and J dropped 8 bases, with 16 bases sitting between them. The CDR3 spells CASNFGLAEKLFF. The DNA of the CDR3 is TGTGCCAGTAATTTCGGACTGGCGGAAAAACTGTTTTTT.

This chain uses TRBV10-3 with TRBJ1-2; 9 positions match TRBD1. The V gene end was trimmed by 6 bases and the J gene end by 4 bases; junction bases not matched to a gene: 12. CDR1 and CDR2 (germline): ENHRY, SYGVKD. The CDR3 extends over 16 amino acids. The CDR3 reads CAISPGTGREGYGYTF. In DNA form, the CDR3 reads TGTGCCATCAGCCCCGGGACAGGGAGAGAGGGCTATGGCTACACCTTC.

This chain links TRBV19 with TRBJ1-1, with a tentative D call TRBD1 (6 bases). With 7 bases removed from V and 2 bases from J, the gap between germline ends came to 11 bases. Germline V CDR1 and CDR2: LNHDA, SQIVND (reference sequence). The CDR3 is made up of 13 amino acids. In nucleotides, the CDR3 is TGTGCCAGTATGGGGGGGCGCAACACTGAAGCTTTCTTT. Its protein product is CASMGGRNTEAFF.

This clone was detected a few times. The gene calls are TRBV10-1 and TRBJ2-5; weak D call: TRBD1 (5 bases). V gave up 4 bases and J gave up 5 bases, with 14 bases separating them. Germline V gene lookup returns CDR1 WNHNN and CDR2 SYGVQD (reference sequence). The CDR3 sequence is 14 residues long. CDR3 in DNA: TGCGCCAGCAGTGGACCCTCAGGGTCGGAGACCCAGTACTTC. The encoded protein is CASSGPSGSETQYF.

V and J are TRBV6-5 and TRBJ1-1; 7 positions match TRBD1. The CDR3 runs to 15 residues. Germline V CDR1 and CDR2: MNHEY, SVGAGI. J gave up 4 bases and V 7 bases, and 12 bases lay outside the gene matches. The CDR3 is CASNYDREGSTEAFF. In DNA, the CDR3 is TGTGCCAGCAATTATGACAGGGAAGGTAGCACTGAAGCTTTCTTT.

V and J are TRBV2 and TRBJ1-5; TRBD1 matches at 9 bases. This CDR3 contains 15 residues. The ends lost 6 bases at V and 4 bases at J; junction bases unmatched: 7. The V gene's germline CDR1 is SNHLY and CDR2 FYNNEI. CDR3 bases: TGTGCCAGCAGAGCCCAGACAGGGGGAAATCAGCCCCAGCATTTT. Its translation: CASRAQTGGNQPQHF.

The CDR3 region is CASSQSENRGAGELFF. CDR3 nucleotide sequence: TGTGCCAGCAGCCAGAGCGAGAACAGGGGAGCCGGGGAGCTGTTTTTT. The chain is built from TRBV3-1 (or the pseudogene TRBV3-2) and TRBJ2-2, with TRBD1 identical over 7 bases. The CDR3 consists of 16 residues. CDR1 and CDR2 (germline): LGHDT, YNNKEL (reference sequence). The J segment lost 6 bases and the V segment lost 3 bases, leaving 10 bases of the junction unmatched.

In this sample, this clone turned up once. This chain joins TRBV19 and TRBJ1-4; TRBD1 matches 9 bases. This CDR3 has 19 amino acids. After removal of 0 bases from V and 0 bases from J, the junction contained 8 bases not matched to a gene. Germline values: CDR1 LNHDA, CDR2 SQIVND (reference sequence). The DNA for the CDR3 is TGTGCCAGTAGTATAGAAAGGACAGGGGACCTTGCAACTAATGAAAAACTGTTTTTT. Encoded protein: CASSIERTGDLATNEKLFF. Supplemented by reference TRBV19 and TRBJ1-4, the full variable domain reads DGGITQSPKYLFRKEGQNVTLSCEQNLNHDAMYWYRQDPGQGLRLIYYSQIVNDFQKGDIAEGYSVSREKKESFPLTVTSAQKNPTAFYLCASSIERTGDLATNEKLFFGSGTQLSVL.

Concerning this clone itself: The sample carries other DNA sequences with the same CDR3. J is TRBJ2-1 and V is TRBV7-2, with 8 bases matching TRBD2. Unmatched junction bases numbered 3, after V lost 5 bases and J lost 0 bases. CDR1 SGHTA and CDR2 FQGNSA come from the germline V gene. The CDR3 is 15 amino acids. The CDR3 DNA follows: TGTGCCAGCAGCCTTAGCGGGGTCTCCTACAATGAGCAGTTCTTC. It encodes CASSLSGVSYNEQFF.

The chain links TRBV5-1 to TRBJ1-1, with 8 bases identical to TRBD1. V dropped 3 bases and J dropped 0; count of bases not matched to a gene: 7. Germline values: CDR1 SGHRS, CDR2 YFSETQ. The CDR3 is 16 residues long. The CDR3 DNA reads TGCGCCAGCAGCTCAACCGGGACAGGATTGAACACTGAAGCTTTCTTT. Its translation: CASSSTGTGLNTEAFF.

There are a few counts of this clone. This CDR3 reads CASSIKAGVGGELFF. CDR3 nucleotides: TGTGCCAGTAGTATCAAGGCGGGGGTTGGCGGGGAGCTGTTTTTT. The rearrangement uses TRBV19 and TRBJ2-2; the match to TRBD2 covers 7 bases. The CDR3 runs to 15 residues. Trimming at V came to 3 bases and at J to 7 bases, leaving 8 bases not matched to a gene. The germline gives CDR1 LNHDA, CDR2 SQIVND (reference sequence).

V and J are TRBV12-5 and TRBJ2-1; TRBD2 matches 11 bases. Germline CDR1 is LGHNT and CDR2 is FRNRAP. This CDR3 is 15 amino acids long. The trim removed 7 bases at V and 7 bases at J, leaving 9 bases unmatched. CDR3 sequence: CASAAGTSGLNEQFF. CDR3 nucleotide sequence: TGTGCTAGTGCCGCCGGGACTAGCGGACTTAATGAGCAGTTCTTC.

The rearrangement links TRBV5-1 to TRBJ2-5; tentatively, D is TRBD1 (6 bases). Germline-derived CDR1 and CDR2 are SGHRS and YFSETQ. The CDR3 covers 15 residues. Between the trimmed V and J ends, which lost 0 bases and 5 bases, there was a span of 14 bases. The CDR3 region is CASSLGRGPWETQYF. The CDR3 coding sequence is TGCGCCAGCAGCTTGGGCAGGGGACCGTGGGAGACCCAGTACTTC.

This chain joins TRBV14 and TRBJ1-6, with a possible D match to TRBD1 (5 bases). Per the germline V gene, CDR1 is SGHDN and CDR2 is FVKESK. Trimming took off 4 bases at V and 8 bases at J, with 12 bases between the two ends. This CDR3 comprises 14 residues. The CDR3 nucleotides are TGTGCCAGCAGCCGGGACTTCAGCCATTCACCCCTCCACTTT. Translation gives CASSRDFSHSPLHF.

V and J are TRBV12-3 or TRBV12-4 and TRBJ2-3; 8 nucleotides line up with TRBD2. CDR3 length: 13 amino acids. With V trimmed by 6 bases and J by 2 bases, 1 base remained unmatched. CDR3: CASRLAATDTQYF. For the CDR3, the DNA is TGTGCCAGCAGACTAGCGGCCACAGATACGCAGTATTTT.

This chain links TRBV19 with TRBJ2-5; 7 nucleotides line up with TRBD1. The V segment lost 0 bases and the J segment 7 bases; nucleotides outside the gene matches: 5. Germline CDR1 LNHDA, CDR2 SQIVND (reference sequence). This CDR3 comprises 14 residues. This chain's CDR3 is CASSIDPTGRTQYF. CDR3 in DNA: TGTGCCAGTAGTATAGATCCGACAGGGAGGACCCAGTACTTC.

This clone was recorded only once. The chain combines TRBV10-1 with TRBJ1-6, with 10 positions matching TRBD1. Trimming at V came to 6 bases and at J to 8 bases, leaving 4 bases not matched to a gene. This CDR3 has 14 amino acids. Germline loops: CDR1 WNHNN, CDR2 SYGVQD (reference sequence). Here the CDR3 reads CASSLGQGDSPLHF. The CDR3 DNA reads TGCGCCAGCAGCCTCGGACAGGGGGATTCACCCCTCCACTTT.

The J gene is TRBJ2-7, the V gene TRBV2; D is possibly TRBD2 (6 bases). The CDR3 consists of 13 residues. Germline V gene data show CDR1 as SNHLY and CDR2 as FYNNEI. Trimming took 8 bases from V and 7 from J, leaving 18 bases between them. The CDR3 DNA reads TGTGCCAGCTGGAGGGACCGGGTGGGGGAGCAGTACTTC. Its protein is CASWRDRVGEQYF.